Sequencing of this T cell receptor beta chain was carried out in a study of OX40 agonist ivuxolimab in advanced cancers. At the level of the study: Participants averaged approximately 60 years of age (range roughly 23 to 79) and were around 83% male. Overall study results and limits: Which antigen the expanded peripheral T cells recognized is unknown. In a subset of nonresponders, normalized T-cell clonal expansion was also low. Dose levels from 0.1 to 3.0 mg/kg saw CD4+ and CD8+ blood T cells expand clonally by week 6.

The germline V gene has CDR1 SGHAT and CDR2 FQNNGV. This CDR3 spans 15 amino acids. Trimming removed 5 bases from V and 1 base from J, with 13 bases in between. Libraries were prepared by immunoSEQ multiplex PCR; TCRdb keeps only in-frame clonotypes and omits some of them. The repertoire consists of tens of thousands of clones, with under 90% occurring once and the leading ten covering 20% to 25%. Comments on this clone: Antigen: not known.

The clonotype originates from an adult with an advanced solid tumor such as melanoma, head and neck, liver or kidney cancer. Sequences were derived from CD4+ or CD8+ T cells sorted from blood, sampled in a trial of the OX40 agonist ivuxolimab. The rearrangement links TRBV11-2 to TRBJ2-3, with a possible D match to TRBD2 (6 bases). CDR3 residues: CASSPLGGGTDTQYF. In DNA form, the CDR3 reads TGTGCCAGCAGCCCCCTGGGGGGTGGCACAGATACGCAGTATTTT. Looking up the rest from reference TRBV11-2 and TRBJ2-3 gives the full variable domain: EAGVAQSPRYKIIEKRQSVAFWCNPISGHATLYWYQQILGQGPKLLIQFQNNGVVDDSQLPKDRFSAERLKGVDSTLKIQPAKLEDSAVYLCASSPLGGGTDTQYFGPGTRLTVL.